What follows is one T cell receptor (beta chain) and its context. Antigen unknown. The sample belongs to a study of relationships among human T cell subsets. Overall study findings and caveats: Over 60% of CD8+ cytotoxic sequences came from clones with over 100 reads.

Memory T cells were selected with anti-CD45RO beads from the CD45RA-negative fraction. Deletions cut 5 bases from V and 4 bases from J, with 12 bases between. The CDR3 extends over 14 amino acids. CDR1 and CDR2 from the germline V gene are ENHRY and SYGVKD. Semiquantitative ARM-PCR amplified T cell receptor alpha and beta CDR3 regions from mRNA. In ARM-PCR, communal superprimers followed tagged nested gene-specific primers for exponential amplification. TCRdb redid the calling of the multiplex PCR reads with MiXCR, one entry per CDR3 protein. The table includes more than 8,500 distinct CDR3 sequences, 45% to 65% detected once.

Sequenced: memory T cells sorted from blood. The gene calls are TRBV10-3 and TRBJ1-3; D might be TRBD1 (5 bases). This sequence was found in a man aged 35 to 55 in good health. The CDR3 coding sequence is TGTGCCATCAGTTCTCTCGGGGACGGAAACACCATATATTTT. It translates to CAISSLGDGNTIYF.